This T cell receptor beta chain was identified in a study of cytomegalovirus exposure and HLA in healthy donors. About the study: In an early release, HLA-typed donors contributed about 79 million unique TCR sequences.

The V gene's germline CDR1 is LNHDA and CDR2 SQIVND (reference sequence). Trimming removed 6 bases from V and 4 bases from J; junction bases left unmatched: 9. The CDR3 runs 16 residues. Primers for the PCR totalled 60 Vbeta and 13 Jbeta. Sequenced by immunoSEQ multiplex PCR; TCRdb stores in-frame clones only, minus some. This table has roughly 190,000 clones, roughly 80% appearing once. Concerning this clone: The antigen is undetermined. Other DNA sequences in the same sample also yield this CDR3.

Overall study findings and caveats: Among the most significant clusters, several appeared linked to common viral pathogens in a later analysis. The likely origin of a cluster of highly shared sequence variants was a sequencing artifact. It was only CMV serostatus that was available as immune exposure information.

The rearrangement links TRBV19 to TRBJ2-6; TRBD1 matches at 7 bases. The sequence was obtained from a woman aged 50 to 65 in good health and CMV-seropositive. Sequenced: PBMCs. The CDR3: CASRGRGLAGANVLTF. In DNA, the CDR3 is TGTGCCAGTAGGGGTAGGGGGCTGGCCGGGGCCAACGTCCTGACTTTC.